The next 21 T cell receptor beta chains were all read from a single sample in a study of technical replicates of blood from a few donors. This table comes from immunoSEQ multiplex PCR, and its TCRdb copy is limited to in-frame clones, with some not included. The sample gives roughly 79,000 clones, 96% of which show up once; 0.3% to 0.4% is in the top ten. Sample: T cells isolated from PBMCs. The receptors were sampled from a human donor in good health.

This clone is a singleton in its sample. The chain recombines TRBV10-3 with TRBJ2-3; 7 bases align to TRBD1. Germline loops: CDR1 ENHRY, CDR2 SYGVKD. The CDR3 has 14 amino acids. Losses at the gene ends were 2 bases for V and 6 bases for J; bases not matched to a gene: 5. The CDR3 reads CAISEEGARDTQYF. The CDR3 nucleotides are TGTGCCATCAGTGAGGAGGGGGCTAGGGATACGCAGTATTTT.

The V gene is TRBV5-1, the J gene TRBJ1-5; 9 positions match TRBD1. V shed 2 bases, J shed 7 bases, and the junction held 4 bases outside the gene matches. Germline CDR1 and CDR2: SGHRS and YFSETQ. This CDR3 has 14 residues. This CDR3 reads CASSFTGGEQPQHF. CDR3 bases: TGCGCCAGCAGCTTCACAGGGGGCGAACAGCCCCAGCATTTT.

V gene TRBV11-2 combines with J gene TRBJ1-1, with D unclear. This CDR3 is 16 amino acids long. Trimming left V 2 bases short and J 0 bases short, with 13 bases between. Germline V gene data show CDR1 as SGHAT and CDR2 as FQNNGV. CDR3 coding DNA: TGTGCCAGCAGCTTACGAGAGGGAGGCTTGAACACTGAAGCTTTCTTT. Translating it yields CASSLREGGLNTEAFF. Full variable domain (rest looked up from reference TRBV11-2 and TRBJ1-1): EAGVAQSPRYKIIEKRQSVAFWCNPISGHATLYWYQQILGQGPKLLIQFQNNGVVDDSQLPKDRFSAERLKGVDSTLKIQPAKLEDSAVYLCASSLREGGLNTEAFFGQGTRLTVV.

DNA for the CDR3: TGTGCCATAAAGCGGGGGGTCGGGTACAATGAGCAGTTCTTC. This translates into CAIKRGVGYNEQFF. The V call is TRBV19, the J call TRBJ2-1, with 9 bases that match TRBD2. Per the germline V gene, CDR1 is LNHDA and CDR2 is SQIVND (reference sequence). The V and J ends lost 10 bases and 4 bases, in that order; junction bases with no gene match: 8. The CDR3 runs 14 residues.

The chain has TRBV29-1 and TRBJ2-7; 7 bases agree with TRBD2. CDR3 size: 13 residues. CDR1 and CDR2 (germline): SQVTM, ANQGSEA. V was pared by 6 bases and J by 5 bases, with 10 bases of the junction left unmatched. CDR3: CSVSPTSVHEQYF. The CDR3, as DNA: TGCAGCGTGTCTCCTACTAGCGTCCACGAGCAGTACTTC.

This rearrangement joins TRBV28 to TRBJ1-2, with 12 bases lining up with TRBD1. Per germline, CDR1 MDHEN and CDR2 SYDVKM. Germline trimming cut 4 bases from V and 4 bases from J; bases unmatched to any gene: 13. The CDR3 spans 18 residues. For the CDR3, the DNA is TGTGCCAGCAGTTCCTCCACGGGACAGGGGGCGGGTAGCTATGGCTACACCTTC. The encoded protein is CASSSSTGQGAGSYGYTF.

The chain has TRBV4-3 and TRBJ2-1; D may be TRBD2 (5 bases). The CDR3 runs 14 residues. V gave up 4 bases and J gave up 7 bases, with 14 bases separating them. CDR1 is LGHNA, CDR2 YSLEER, per germline. CDR3 protein: CASSPRLRENEQFF. CDR3 nucleotides: TGCGCCAGCAGCCCCCGGCTTAGGGAGAATGAGCAGTTCTTC.

The V and J genes are TRBV11-1 and TRBJ1-1; tentative D call: TRBD1 (5 bases). This CDR3 spans 15 amino acids. V was pared by 5 bases and J by 5 bases, with 18 bases between. Germline V gene sequence: CDR1 SGHAT, CDR2 FQDESV (reference sequence). The CDR3 spells CASSGQQSRGTEAFF. The CDR3 DNA reads TGTGCCAGCAGCGGCCAACAATCGCGGGGGACTGAAGCTTTCTTT.

This chain joins TRBV27 and TRBJ1-1, with unresolved D. The germline V and J ends were trimmed by 3 bases and 3 bases, with 14 bases remaining between them. Germline V gene sequence: CDR1 MNHEY, CDR2 SMNVEV (reference sequence). The CDR3 extends over 15 amino acids. CDR3 loop: CASSLRWGADTEAFF. CDR3 DNA: TGTGCCAGCAGTTTGCGATGGGGAGCGGACACTGAAGCTTTCTTT.

This clone was observed a single time. The chain uses TRBV11-2 and TRBJ1-2; 11 nucleotides match TRBD1. The CDR3 contains 19 residues. From germline, CDR1 is SGHAT and CDR2 FQNNGV. V lost 3 bases, J lost 4 bases, and 16 bases stayed unmatched. CDR3 amino acids: CASSLFSGQGARFGYGYTF. The CDR3 DNA follows: TGTGCCAGCAGCTTGTTTTCTGGACAGGGGGCGCGATTCGGCTATGGCTACACCTTC.

This chain joins TRBV6-5 and TRBJ2-1, with 8 bases that match TRBD1. After removal of 4 bases from V and 10 bases from J, the junction contained 3 bases not matched to a gene. Germline lookup yields CDR1 MNHEY and CDR2 SVGAGI. This CDR3 region has 12 residues. In DNA form, the CDR3 reads TGTGCCAGCAGTTCTGGGGACAGGGAGCAGTTCTTC. It encodes CASSSGDREQFF.

This chain connects TRBV2 to TRBJ2-1; D may be TRBD2 (5 bases). The CDR3 is 15 amino acids. Per germline, CDR1 SNHLY and CDR2 FYNNEI. The ends were cut back, 7 bases at V and 6 bases at J, with 19 bases in the middle. The CDR3 bases are TGTGCCAGCACTCTAGAGGGCCTCCCGGCCAATGAGCAGTTCTTC. As protein: CASTLEGLPANEQFF.

This clone was counted only a few times. The chain employs TRBV29-1 and TRBJ1-1; perhaps TRBD1 as D (6 bases). CDR3 length: 12 amino acids. CDR1 is SQVTM and CDR2 is ANQGSEA in the germline V gene. V gave up 5 bases and J gave up 2 bases, with 9 bases separating them. This CDR3 reads CSVLQGNTEAFF. The CDR3 region has the DNA TGCAGCGTTTTACAGGGAAACACTGAAGCTTTCTTT.

This chain links TRBV6-1 with TRBJ2-3; no firm D call. This CDR3 has 15 residues. Germline values: CDR1 MNHNS, CDR2 SASEGT. V lost 6 bases to trimming and J lost 2 bases, with 15 bases between them. This chain's CDR3 is CASSPYSQITDTQYF. CDR3 in DNA: TGTGCCAGCAGCCCTTACAGCCAGATCACAGATACGCAGTATTTT.

The V and J genes are TRBV18 and TRBJ1-1, with a weak D call TRBD1 (5 bases). The CDR3 is 14 residues long. Germline V gene sequence: CDR1 KGHSH, CDR2 LQKENI. Between the trimmed V and J ends, which lost 6 bases and 6 bases, there was a span of 17 bases. The CDR3 DNA follows: TGTGCCAGCTCCCCGTTGGGGGGGATCGCTGAAGCTTTCTTT. Residues: CASSPLGGIAEAFF.

CDR3 amino acids: CASSWDRENTGELFF. The CDR3 DNA is TGCGCCAGCAGCTGGGACAGGGAAAACACCGGGGAGCTGTTTTTT. The chain combines TRBV4-3 with TRBJ2-2; TRBD1 agrees at 9 bases. The CDR3 has 15 amino acids. The junction had 3 bases not matched to a gene; V was cut back by 5 bases and J by 2 bases. The germline gives CDR1 LGHNA, CDR2 YSLEER.

The rearrangement joins TRBV27 to TRBJ2-7; the D gene is possibly TRBD1 (6 bases). CDR3 length equals 15 residues. Deletions cut 5 bases from V and 5 bases from J, with 19 bases between. Germline loops: CDR1 MNHEY, CDR2 SMNVEV (reference sequence). The CDR3 DNA sequence: TGTGCCAGCAGTCCGGACTCTTACAGGGACCACGAGCAGTACTTC. This gives the protein CASSPDSYRDHEQYF.

V usage is TRBV15 and J usage is TRBJ1-3; 10 nucleotides match TRBD1. Germline V lookup: CDR1 LNHNV, CDR2 YYDKDF (reference sequence). The ends lost 1 base at V and 3 bases at J; junction bases unmatched: 9. The CDR3 runs 18 residues. The CDR3 DNA is TGTGCCACCAGCAGAGGGGACAGGGGCGCAGTCTTTGGAAACACCATATATTTT. Amino acid sequence: CATSRGDRGAVFGNTIYF. Full variable domain (remainder filled in from reference TRBV15 and TRBJ1-3): DAMVIQNPRYQVTQFGKPVTLSCSQTLNHNVMYWYQQKSSQAPKLLFHYYDKDFNNEADTPDNFQSRRPNTSFCFLDIRSPGLGDTAMYLCATSRGDRGAVFGNTIYFGEGSWLTVV.

The CDR3 is CASSQNLEYGYTF. CDR3 DNA sequence: TGTGCCAGCAGCCAAAATTTAGAGTATGGCTACACCTTC. The chain couples TRBV16 to TRBJ1-2; D remains unclear. The V gene lost 2 bases and the J gene lost 5 bases, with 9 bases spanning the gap. This CDR3 has 13 amino acids. Germline V gene sequence: CDR1 KGHSY, CDR2 FQNENV.

A single count supports this clone. This sequence joins TRBV6-6 and TRBJ1-4, with 8 bases that match TRBD1. Germline CDR1 and CDR2: MNHNY and SVGAGI (reference sequence). The CDR3 extends over 14 amino acids. Germline trimming cut 7 bases from V and 7 bases from J; bases unmatched to any gene: 8. CDR3 nucleotides: TGTGCCAGCACCCTAGGACAGGGTAGTGAAAAACTGTTTTTT. Translation: CASTLGQGSEKLFF.

This sequence joins TRBV4-3 and TRBJ2-1; 8 bases line up with TRBD2. V was pared by 4 bases and J by 6 bases, with 8 bases of the junction left unmatched. Per germline, CDR1 LGHNA and CDR2 YSLEER. The CDR3 spans 15 residues. This CDR3 reads CASSPLYAGGNEQFF. The CDR3 region has the DNA TGCGCCAGCAGCCCTCTATATGCGGGAGGCAATGAGCAGTTCTTC.